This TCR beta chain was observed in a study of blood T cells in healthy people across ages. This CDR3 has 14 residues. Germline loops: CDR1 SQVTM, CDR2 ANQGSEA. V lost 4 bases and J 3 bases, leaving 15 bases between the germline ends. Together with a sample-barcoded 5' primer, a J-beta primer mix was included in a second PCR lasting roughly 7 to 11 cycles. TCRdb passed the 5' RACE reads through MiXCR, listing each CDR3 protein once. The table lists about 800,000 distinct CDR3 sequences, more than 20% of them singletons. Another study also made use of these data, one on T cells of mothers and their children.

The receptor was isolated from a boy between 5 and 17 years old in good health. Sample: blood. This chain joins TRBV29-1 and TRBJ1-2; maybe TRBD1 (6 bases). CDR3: CSVVAGGRHYGYTF. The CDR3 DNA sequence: TGCAGCGTTGTCGCCGGGGGCCGTCACTATGGCTACACCTTC.